Shown below are 8 T cell receptor beta chains from a single sample sequenced in a study of CD8+CD57+ T cells in acquired aplastic anemia (dated by TCRdb to between 2018 and 2020). These reads were obtained on an Illumina HiSeq 2000. Genomic DNA was used as template for profiling of TCR beta VDJ combinations and CDR3 sequences. TCRdb reprocessing: public reads trimmed at Q25 with fastp, clones called with MiXCR, in-frame beta chains kept. Identical CDR3 proteins give one entry, which carries the most common genes and DNA. This sample has under 200,000 distinct CDR3 sequences in its table, and 35% to 55% of those were observed once. The ten largest clones add up to 1.1% of the sample. The sequenced material came from sorted CD4+, CD8+, or CD8+CD57+ T cells (not recorded which) from PBMCs. The receptors originated from a human donor in good health.

The V gene is TRBV9, the J gene TRBJ2-2; no clear D. Germline lookup yields CDR1 SGDLS and CDR2 YYNGEE. V was shortened by 2 bases and J by 6 bases, with 8 bases between the two germline ends. CDR3 size: 13 residues. The CDR3 region is CASSVVLAGELFF. In DNA form, the CDR3 reads TGTGCCAGCAGCGTTGTCCTAGCCGGGGAGCTGTTTTTT. Looking up the rest from reference TRBV9 and TRBJ2-2 gives the full variable domain: DSGVTQTPKHLITATGQRVTLRCSPRSGDLSVYWYQQSLDQGLQFLIQYYNGEERAKGNILERFSAQQFPDLHSELNLSSLELGDSALYFCASSVVLAGELFFGEGSRLTVL.

The chain uses TRBV15 and TRBJ1-6; D is possibly TRBD1 (6 bases). The V end was cut by 3 bases, the J end by 6 bases, with 18 bases between. CDR1 is LNHNV, CDR2 YYDKDF, per germline (reference sequence). CDR3 length: 17 residues. CDR3 DNA sequence: TGTGCCACCAGCAGCGACAAACAGGGAATGCCTAATTCACCCCTCCACTTT. It encodes CATSSDKQGMPNSPLHF.

This clonotype has at least ten counts. V gene TRBV10-3 combines with J gene TRBJ1-3; no clear D gene. Germline CDR1 and CDR2: ENHRY and SYGVKD. Trimming removed 2 bases from V and 4 bases from J, with 12 bases in between. CDR3 length: 15 amino acids. CDR3 sequence: CAISESRPGGNTIYF. In DNA, the CDR3 is TGTGCCATCAGTGAGAGTCGCCCTGGGGGAAACACCATATATTTT.

The chain links TRBV19 to TRBJ2-1; D call uncertain. The V gene's germline CDR1 is LNHDA and CDR2 SQIVND (reference sequence). Trimming shortened V by 0 bases and J by 10 bases, and 10 bases separated the two germline ends. CDR3 length: 13 amino acids. In DNA form, the CDR3 reads TGTGCCAGTAGTATAGATGGAGAAGAGGAGCAGTTCTTC. The encoded protein is CASSIDGEEEQFF. The variable domain in full, with the rest retrieved from reference TRBV19 and TRBJ2-1, is DGGITQSPKYLFRKEGQNVTLSCEQNLNHDAMYWYRQDPGQGLRLIYYSQIVNDFQKGDIAEGYSVSREKKESFPLTVTSAQKNPTAFYLCASSIDGEEEQFFGPGTRLTVL.

This clonotype was seen ten or more times. The chain is built from TRBV20-1 and TRBJ2-5; D is ambiguous. V lost 1 base and J 5 bases, leaving 8 bases between the germline ends. Germline values: CDR1 DFQATT, CDR2 SNEGSKA (reference sequence). The CDR3 has 12 amino acids. The CDR3 protein is CSARVGVETQYF. CDR3 coding DNA: TGCAGTGCTAGAGTAGGTGTGGAGACCCAGTACTTC.

This clonotype occurred once. A much larger clonotype is one base distant, so this may be a read error. V usage is TRBV20-1 and J usage is TRBJ1-1; no clear D. The CDR3 covers 15 residues. The ends were cut back, 6 bases at V and 4 bases at J, with 21 bases in the middle. From germline, CDR1 is DFQATT and CDR2 SNEGSKA (reference sequence). The CDR3 region has the DNA TGCAGTGCCCCCCAAAAGTCCGGTCAGAGCACTGAAGCTTTCTTT. It encodes CSAPQKSGQSTEAFF.

This clonotype was detected only a few times. The CDR3, as DNA: TGTGCCAGCAGCCCCGGAGTAGCGGGGGACGGCGAGCAGTACTTC. Translated, it gives CASSPGVAGDGEQYF. The rearrangement links TRBV9 to TRBJ2-7; TRBD2 agrees at 9 bases. Trimming at V came to 4 bases and at J to 6 bases, leaving 11 bases not matched to a gene. There are 15 residues in the CDR3. Germline CDR1 and CDR2: SGDLS and YYNGEE.

This clonotype was observed many times. The V call is TRBV20-1, the J call TRBJ1-5; D might be TRBD1 (5 bases). The V gene's germline CDR1 is DFQATT and CDR2 SNEGSKA (reference sequence). Trimming shortened V by 3 bases and J by 5 bases, and 17 bases separated the two germline ends. The CDR3 has 15 residues. CDR3 loop: CSASTAGLYYQPQHF. The CDR3, as DNA: TGCAGTGCTAGTACGGCAGGGCTTTACTATCAGCCCCAGCATTTT.